This T cell receptor beta chain was sequenced during a study of immune reconstitution after stem cell transplant in scleroderma (dated by TCRdb to about 2017). From cysteine to phenylalanine, the CDR3 is 10 amino acids long. Just the 30-base CDR3 DNA is kept, in frame starting at base 1. The germline V gene gives CDR1 as SQVTM and CDR2 as ANQGSEA. Relative to germline, V is 6 bases shorter and J is 2 bases shorter, with 4 bases between their ends. Libraries were made using RT-PCR. TCRdb records Illumina MiSeq as the sequencer. TCRdb reprocessed the public reads (quality trimming at Q25 with fastp, clone calling with MiXCR) and kept in-frame beta chains. Every CDR3 protein is listed once, alongside the most common genes and DNA of its rows. This sample gives under 3,000 distinct CDR3 sequences in total; approximately 10% of them show up just once. The top ten constitute 28% of the sample. Concerning this clonotype: The specificity of this receptor is unknown. Base-call qualities are not available, and no considerably larger clone is one nucleotide away.

The biological material was taken before or after autologous hematopoietic stem cell transplantation (not recorded which). The source is a female donor with systemic sclerosis. This chain joins TRBV29-1 to TRBJ2-5; there is no confident call for the D gene. The CDR3 region has the sequence CSVQQETQYF. The sequence in DNA is TGCAGCGTACAGCAAGAGACCCAGTACTTC.